These 26 T cell receptor beta chains were sequenced from one sample in a study of CD8+CD57+ T cells in acquired aplastic anemia. Genomic DNA templated the TCR beta VDJ and CDR3 profiling. TCRdb redid the calling of the reads with MiXCR, one entry per CDR3 protein. The sample carries 150,000 to 200,000 distinct CDR3 sequences, approximately 52% recorded once. Those patients picked for sequencing had displayed CD8+CD57+ cell expansion on flow cytometry. Sequencing was carried out using sorted CD4+, CD8+, or CD8+CD57+ T cells (not recorded which) from PBMCs. All receptors come from a human donor with aplastic anemia.

This chain links TRBV11-2 with TRBJ2-7; D unclear. Germline V gives CDR1 SGHAT, CDR2 FQNNGV. Trimming removed 3 bases from V and 2 bases from J, with 20 bases in between. The CDR3 is made up of 17 amino acids. This CDR3 is CASSFLLDRWETYEQYF. CDR3 DNA: TGTGCCAGCAGCTTTTTGCTAGATCGGTGGGAAACCTACGAGCAGTACTTC.

This chain joins TRBV5-4 and TRBJ1-2; D call uncertain. Germline loops: CDR1 SGHNT, CDR2 YYREEE (reference sequence). Trimming left V 1 base short and J 1 base short, with 11 bases between. The CDR3 runs to 15 residues. CDR3 in DNA: TGTGCCAGCAGCTTGTCGGGCGGTAATAACTATGGCTACACCTTC. Its protein product is CASSLSGGNNYGYTF.

Concerning this clonotype itself: Since the CDR3 does not end with the conserved phenylalanine or tryptophan, this likely comes from a read error. V and J are TRBV6-4 and TRBJ2-1; 7 nucleotides match TRBD1. The CDR3 sequence is 13 residues long. CDR1 and CDR2 (germline): MRHNA, SNTAGT. The V segment lost 6 bases and the J segment 4 bases; nucleotides outside the gene matches: 3. The DNA for the CDR3 is TGTGCCAGCAGCGGGACAGAATACAATGAGCAGTTCCTC. This gives the protein CASSGTEYNEQFL.

The chain has TRBV5-1 and TRBJ2-2; possible D gene TRBD2, 7 bases. Germline V lookup: CDR1 SGHRS, CDR2 YFSETQ. The V and J ends lost 0 bases and 5 bases respectively, with 14 bases between them. CDR3 length: 16 residues. CDR3 loop: CASSLVAGARTGELFF. The CDR3 DNA follows: TGCGCCAGCAGCTTGGTGGCGGGGGCACGGACCGGGGAGCTGTTTTTT.

The V call is TRBV7-2, the J call TRBJ2-6; no reliable D call. This CDR3 contains 15 residues. Germline CDR1 and CDR2: SGHTA and FQGNSA. Trimming took 5 bases from V and 0 from J, leaving 8 bases between them. CDR3 protein: CASSDTFSGANVLTF. The CDR3 coding sequence is TGTGCCAGCAGCGACACCTTCTCTGGGGCCAACGTCCTGACTTTC.

This clonotype was observed a few times. V is TRBV10-3 and J is TRBJ1-2, with a possible D match to TRBD1 (6 bases). V lost 0 bases, J lost 5 bases, and 13 bases lay in between. The CDR3 is 15 amino acids. The germline CDR1 and CDR2 sequences are ENHRY and SYGVKD. CDR3 amino acids: CAISESQLQGYGYTF. The CDR3 DNA reads as TGTGCCATCAGTGAGTCCCAACTACAGGGATATGGCTACACCTTC.

The gene calls are TRBV12-3 or TRBV12-4 and TRBJ2-2; D call uncertain. The V end was cut by 5 bases, the J end by 1 base, with 5 bases between. This CDR3 contains 13 residues. This CDR3 is CASSPQNTGELFF. The CDR3 DNA follows: TGTGCCAGCAGTCCACAGAACACCGGGGAGCTGTTTTTT.

V gene TRBV9 combines with J gene TRBJ2-3, with TRBD1 matching over 8 bases. V lost 3 bases, J lost 2 bases, and 8 bases stayed unmatched. Germline CDR1 is SGDLS and CDR2 is YYNGEE. There are 16 residues in the CDR3. In DNA form, the CDR3 reads TGTGCCAGCAGCGCAGGACAGGGAATGTTCACAGATACGCAGTATTTT. Translating it yields CASSAGQGMFTDTQYF.

The table lists this clonotype with many counts. This chain's CDR3 is CATSRDDSGYTF. CDR3 in DNA: TGTGCCACCAGCAGAGATGACTCCGGCTACACCTTC. The chain carries TRBV15 and TRBJ1-2; no definite D call. Germline CDR1 LNHNV, CDR2 YYDKDF (reference sequence). Deletions cut 0 bases from V and 8 bases from J, with 7 bases between. CDR3 length equals 12 residues.

The V gene is TRBV19, the J gene TRBJ1-1, with D unclear. The CDR3 extends over 12 amino acids. Germline V gene data show CDR1 as LNHDA and CDR2 as SQIVND (reference sequence). Trimming removed 3 bases at V and 8 bases at J, with 10 bases between. The CDR3 is CASSISQWEAFF. CDR3 nucleotides: TGTGCCAGTAGTATTTCCCAGTGGGAAGCTTTCTTT.

The V and J genes are TRBV29-1 and TRBJ1-2; D gene ambiguous. Germline CDR1 reads SQVTM; CDR2 reads ANQGSEA. Trimming took off 4 bases at V and 1 base at J, with 10 bases between the two ends. CDR3 length equals 13 residues. DNA for the CDR3: TGCAGCGTTGTAGGCGGAGATAACTATGGCTACACCTTC. This translates into CSVVGGDNYGYTF.

This clonotype was observed a few times. This chain uses TRBV29-1 with TRBJ1-1; D may be TRBD1 (5 bases). Trimming stripped 6 bases from V and 1 base from J, with 9 bases between. This CDR3 contains 12 residues. CDR1 is SQVTM and CDR2 is ANQGSEA in the germline V gene. The chain's CDR3 is CSVDTGNTEAFF. The CDR3, as DNA: TGCAGCGTGGACACAGGGAACACTGAAGCTTTCTTT.

This clonotype has at least ten counts. The chain uses TRBV12-3 or TRBV12-4 and TRBJ2-7; no definite D call. With 5 bases removed from V and 5 bases from J, the gap between germline ends came to 16 bases. This CDR3 has 14 residues. The CDR3 coding sequence is TGTGCCAGCAGTGCACGTATCCCCGCCGACGAGCAGTACTTC. It yields the protein CASSARIPADEQYF.

The CDR3 nucleotides are TGTGCCAGCAGCTTAGGCAGGGGGGCCAATCAGCCCCAGCATTTT. Translated: CASSLGRGANQPQHF. The chain recombines TRBV7-9 with TRBJ1-5, with 7 bases identical to TRBD1. The CDR3 totals 15 residues. V lost 1 base, J lost 3 bases, and 3 bases stayed unmatched. Germline V gene data show CDR1 as SEHNR and CDR2 as FQNEAQ (reference sequence).

As for this clonotype: A clone one base away is much larger, so this may be a read error. It is likely a read error, because the conserved phenylalanine at the end of the CDR3 is missing. The gene calls are TRBV10-3 and TRBJ2-7; maybe TRBD2 (6 bases). V shed 10 bases and J shed 2 bases, with 18 bases lying between them. CDR1 ENHRY and CDR2 SYGVKD come from the germline V gene. The CDR3 spans 14 residues. The CDR3 spells CASIPRGLAYEQYS. In nucleotides, the CDR3 is TGTGCCAGCATCCCTAGGGGACTCGCCTACGAGCAGTACTCC.

The table lists this clonotype with a few counts. This sequence joins TRBV2 and TRBJ1-2; the D is unclear. CDR3 length: 13 amino acids. From germline, CDR1 is SNHLY and CDR2 FYNNEI. V was trimmed by 4 bases and J by 4 bases, leaving 10 bases between them. CDR3 in amino acids: CASSADMGYGYTF. CDR3 nucleotides: TGTGCCAGCAGTGCCGATATGGGCTATGGCTACACCTTC.

This clonotype was counted at least ten times. The CDR3 region is CSARDYGQGAAKNIQYF. CDR3 in DNA: TGCAGTGCTAGAGATTATGGGCAGGGGGCGGCCAAAAACATTCAGTACTTC. The chain couples TRBV20-1 to TRBJ2-4, with 8 bases lining up with TRBD1. J was trimmed by 1 base and V by 0 bases; bases with no gene match: 8. The CDR3 extends over 17 amino acids. Germline CDR1 is DFQATT and CDR2 is SNEGSKA (reference sequence).

This clonotype was detected many times. The gene calls are TRBV20-1 and TRBJ2-7, with D perhaps TRBD1 (6 bases). The germline gives CDR1 DFQATT, CDR2 SNEGSKA (reference sequence). Trimming cost V 6 bases and J 7 bases, with 25 bases left between them. The CDR3 spans 15 residues. The CDR3 DNA reads TGCAGTGCCCCGCCCCCCCTGGGGGCCACCTTTGAGCAGTACTTC. Protein sequence: CSAPPPLGATFEQYF.

V usage is TRBV29-1 and J usage is TRBJ1-4; unclear D gene. V gave up 7 bases and J gave up 7 bases, with 19 bases separating them. This CDR3 has 14 residues. CDR1 and CDR2 (germline): SQVTM, ANQGSEA. CDR3: CSAYPSPLGEKLFF. CDR3 coding DNA: TGCAGCGCCTATCCCAGCCCATTAGGTGAAAAACTGTTTTTT.

The sample holds many counts of this clonotype. DNA for the CDR3: TGTGCCATCAGCCCCGGACAGGGTGGAACCGGGGAGCTGTTTTTT. This sequence encodes CAISPGQGGTGELFF. The rearrangement links TRBV10-3 to TRBJ2-2; 8 nucleotides align to TRBD1. This CDR3 region has 15 residues. J was trimmed by 5 bases and V by 6 bases; bases with no gene match: 8. The germline V gene encodes CDR1 ENHRY and CDR2 SYGVKD.

The J gene is TRBJ1-5, the V gene TRBV6-1, with D uncertain. This CDR3 comprises 19 residues. The V gene lost 2 bases and the J gene lost 2 bases, with 22 bases spanning the gap. Germline CDR1 MNHNS, CDR2 SASEGT. The CDR3 sequence: CASSEWVLPWKGGNQPQHF. CDR3 in DNA: TGTGCCAGCAGTGAATGGGTCCTACCGTGGAAAGGTGGCAATCAGCCCCAGCATTTT.

Ten or more counts support this clonotype. V usage is TRBV2 and J usage is TRBJ2-1, with TRBD2 matching over 11 bases. The CDR3 is made up of 16 amino acids. Germline values: CDR1 SNHLY, CDR2 FYNNEI. The V gene end was trimmed by 10 bases and the J gene end by 6 bases; junction bases not matched to a gene: 14. The CDR3: CATRRGTSGRFNEQFF. Here the CDR3 DNA reads TGTGCCACCAGACGAGGGACTAGCGGCCGGTTCAATGAGCAGTTCTTC.

The sample holds a few counts of this clonotype. The gene calls are TRBV24-1 and TRBJ2-7, with D possibly matching TRBD1 (5 bases). The V end was cut by 5 bases, the J end by 1 base, with 8 bases between. The CDR3 is 13 amino acids. Germline V gene sequence: CDR1 KGHDR, CDR2 SFDVKD. Here the CDR3 reads CATSAAGSYEQYF. CDR3 in DNA: TGTGCCACCAGTGCGGCAGGGTCCTACGAGCAGTACTTC.

To note about this clonotype: This may be a read error, as it is one base from a much larger clone. The chain links TRBV11-2 to TRBJ2-2; D is possibly TRBD1 (6 bases). This CDR3 has 16 amino acids. Germline CDR1 SGHAT, CDR2 FQNNGV. The CDR3 coding sequence is TGTGCCAGCCGGGCGCTGGGGGCAGGGAACACCGGGGAGCTGTCTTTT. It encodes CASRALGAGNTGELSF.

The rearrangement uses TRBV20-1 and TRBJ1-2, with D perhaps matching TRBD1 (6 bases). There are 14 residues in the CDR3. The V end was cut by 6 bases, the J end by 8 bases, with 22 bases between. Germline CDR1 and CDR2: DFQATT and SNEGSKA (reference sequence). The DNA of the CDR3 is TGCAGTGCCCCCAGTCTCGGGGGCTTGGGAGGCTACACCTTC. The encoded protein is CSAPSLGGLGGYTF.

This clonotype was picked up many times. The V gene is TRBV7-9, the J gene TRBJ1-2, with no clear D. Trimming shortened V by 1 base and J by 6 bases, and 12 bases separated the two germline ends. Per the germline V gene, CDR1 is SEHNR and CDR2 is FQNEAQ (reference sequence). The CDR3 is 14 residues long. DNA of the CDR3: TGTGCCAGCAGCTTAGAGGTGTTGGGTAATGGCTACACCTTC. It codes for CASSLEVLGNGYTF.